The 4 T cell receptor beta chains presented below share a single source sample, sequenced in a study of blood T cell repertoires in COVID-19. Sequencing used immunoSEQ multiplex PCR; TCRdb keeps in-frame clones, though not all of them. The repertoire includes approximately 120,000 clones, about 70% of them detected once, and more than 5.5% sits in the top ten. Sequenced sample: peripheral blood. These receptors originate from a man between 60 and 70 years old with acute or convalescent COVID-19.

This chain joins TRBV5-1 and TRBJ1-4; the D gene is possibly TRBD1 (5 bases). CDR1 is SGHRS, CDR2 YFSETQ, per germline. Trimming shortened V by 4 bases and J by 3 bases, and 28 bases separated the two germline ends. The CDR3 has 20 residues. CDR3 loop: CASSPGFRRTRAVANEKLFF. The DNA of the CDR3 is TGCGCCAGCAGCCCTGGTTTTAGACGGACCAGGGCCGTGGCTAATGAAAAACTGTTTTTT. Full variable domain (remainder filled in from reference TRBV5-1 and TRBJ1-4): KAGVTQTPRYLIKTRGQQVTLSCSPISGHRSVSWYQQTPGQGLQFLFEYFSETQRNKGNFPGRFSGRQFSNSRSEMNVSTLELGDSALYLCASSPGFRRTRAVANEKLFFGSGTQLSVL.

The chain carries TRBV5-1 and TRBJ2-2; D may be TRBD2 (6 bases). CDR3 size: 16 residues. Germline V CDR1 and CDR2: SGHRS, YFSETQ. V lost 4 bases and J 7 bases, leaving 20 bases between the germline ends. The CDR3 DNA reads TGCGCCAGCAGCCCGGGACTCACCGGGGGAGGCGGGGAGCTGTTTTTT. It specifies CASSPGLTGGGGELFF.

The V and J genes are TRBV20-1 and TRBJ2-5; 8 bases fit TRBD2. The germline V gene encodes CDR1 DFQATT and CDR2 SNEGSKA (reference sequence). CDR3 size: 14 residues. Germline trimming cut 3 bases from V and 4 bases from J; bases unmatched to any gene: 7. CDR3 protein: CSASLVAGTETQYF. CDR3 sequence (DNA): TGCAGTGCTAGTCTGGTAGCGGGGACAGAGACCCAGTACTTC.

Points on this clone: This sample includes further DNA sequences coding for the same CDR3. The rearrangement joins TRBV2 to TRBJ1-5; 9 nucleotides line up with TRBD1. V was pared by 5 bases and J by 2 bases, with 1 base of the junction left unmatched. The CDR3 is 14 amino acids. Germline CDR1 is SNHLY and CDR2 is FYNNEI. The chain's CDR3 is CASSRTGGNQPQHF. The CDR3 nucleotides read TGTGCCAGCAGTAGGACAGGGGGCAATCAGCCCCAGCATTTT. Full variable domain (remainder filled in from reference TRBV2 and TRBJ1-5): EPEVTQTPSHQVTQMGQEVILRCVPISNHLYFYWYRQILGQKVEFLVSFYNNEISEKSEIFDDQFSVERPDGSNFTLKIRSTKLEDSAMYFCASSRTGGNQPQHFGDGTRLSIL.